This T cell receptor (beta chain) appears in the sequencing data of a study of cytomegalovirus exposure and HLA in healthy donors. Primers included in the PCR were 60 Vbeta and 13 Jbeta primers. Clones were read by immunoSEQ multiplex PCR, and TCRdb kept only the in-frame ones, dropping some. The sample has roughly 100,000 clones, about 81% seen once. Everyone who donated was a healthy bone marrow donor. CDR1 SGDLS and CDR2 YYNGEE come from the germline V gene. This CDR3 region has 17 residues. V was trimmed by 0 bases and J by 0 bases, leaving 14 bases between them. The material sequenced was PBMCs. The sequence came from a male donor in good health and CMV-seropositive. The chain recombines TRBV9 with TRBJ2-3, with D possibly matching TRBD2 (6 bases). The CDR3 is CASSVEVGGTSTDTQYF. In nucleotides, the CDR3 is TGTGCCAGCAGCGTAGAAGTCGGGGGAACTAGCACAGATACGCAGTATTTT.